This record looks at one T cell receptor beta chain sequence and its context. Which antigen it targets is not known. Qualities for individual bases were not recorded, and no much larger clone is one base off. The data originate from a study of metastatic and nonmetastatic thyroid tumors (dated by TCRdb to about 2020). Describing the broader study: Repertoires were compared across peripheral blood and tumor or nodule tissue samples from malignant and benign thyroid patients.

CDR3 length: 14 amino acids, cysteine to phenylalanine. Solely the CDR3 DNA is kept, with 42 bases framed from the first base. CDR1 and CDR2, looked up from the germline V gene (reference sequence), are MNHEY and SMNVEV. At the junction V is shortened by 9 bases and J by 11 bases; bases outside the gene matches: 12. The library was built by means of PCR. The instrument was an Illumina HiSeq 4000. High-throughput sequencing was used to profile the CDR3 region of the TCR beta-chain in every patient. The paper's data handling went like this. A classifier to discriminate distant-metastatic papillary thyroid cancer patients was built from CDR3 differences across clinicopathological groups. Repertoire diversity was assessed with the Shannon index, and tumor-blood repertoire similarity with the Morisita-Horn index. TCRdb reran the public reads through fastp at Q25 and MiXCR, keeping productive beta chains. TCRdb's processing, not the authors', yielded these V and J calls. Recorded for this sample are some 16,000 clones; less than 25% of them occurred a single time. 10% to 15% of the sample comes from the top ten.

None of the patients had been given any treatment before thyroid surgery. Patient clinical samples collected from the early 2010s to the late 2010s were retrospectively analysed using T-cell receptor beta sequencing. What the research found in general, with its limitations: TCR beta diversity was reported as significantly higher in malignant tumors than in benign nodules, in both blood and tumor samples.

Material: tumor tissue. The chain uses TRBV27 and TRBJ2-1; TRBD2 fits 11 bases in the junction. This clonotype was sampled from a male donor with papillary thyroid cancer or a benign thyroid nodule (not recorded which). Some clones in this sample may be carry-over from other donors' samples. The sequence in DNA is TGTGCCAGTAGCCGGACTAGCGGGCCCAGGCAGCAGTTCTTC. It translates as CASSRTSGPRQQFF.